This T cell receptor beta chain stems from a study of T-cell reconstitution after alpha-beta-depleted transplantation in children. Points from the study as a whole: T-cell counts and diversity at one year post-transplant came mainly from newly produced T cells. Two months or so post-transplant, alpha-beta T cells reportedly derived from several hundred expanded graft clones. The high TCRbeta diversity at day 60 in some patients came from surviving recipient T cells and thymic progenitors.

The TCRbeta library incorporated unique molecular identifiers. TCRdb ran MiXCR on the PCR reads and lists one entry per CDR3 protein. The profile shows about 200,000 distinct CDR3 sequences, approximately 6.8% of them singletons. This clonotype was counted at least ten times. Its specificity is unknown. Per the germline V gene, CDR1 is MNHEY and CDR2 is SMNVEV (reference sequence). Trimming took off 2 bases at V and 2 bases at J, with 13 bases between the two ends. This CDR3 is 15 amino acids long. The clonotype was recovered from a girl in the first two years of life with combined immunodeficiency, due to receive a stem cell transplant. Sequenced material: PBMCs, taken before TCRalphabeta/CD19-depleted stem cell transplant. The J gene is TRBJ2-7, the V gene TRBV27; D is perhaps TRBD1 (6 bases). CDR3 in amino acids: CASSLAITGPYEQYF. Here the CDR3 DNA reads TGTGCCAGCAGTTTAGCCATCACAGGGCCCTACGAGCAGTACTTC.